The source of this T cell receptor (beta chain) is a study of cytotoxic CD8 clonotypes in ibrutinib-treated CLL. In the study overall: Patients attained about 25 partial and 2 complete responses; at median roughly 73 months, 14 remained remitted while about twelve progressed. Sample averages reached 250,000 or so productive templates and under 100,000 productive rearrangements.

V was shortened by 5 bases and J by 0 bases, with 8 bases between the two germline ends. The CDR3 totals 14 residues. CDR1 is MDHEN, CDR2 SYDVKM, per germline. Points from the study as a whole: Public clonotypes were seen rarely and were contracted or stable on treatment. Starting clonality was above that of age-matched healthy donors and tracked circulating CD8+ T-cell counts.

This clone was seen more than once but under ten times. The antigen is unknown. Assay: immunoSEQ multiplex PCR; the TCRdb copy retains only in-frame clones and omits some. The table records roughly 150,000 clones, around 84% of them present only once. Sample: PBMCs, taken after 12 months of ibrutinib treatment. The sequence came from a human donor with chronic lymphocytic leukemia. This chain joins TRBV28 and TRBJ1-3, with no clear D. This CDR3 reads CASSPTGSGNTIYF. CDR3 nucleotide sequence: TGTGCCAGCAGTCCGACGGGCTCTGGAAACACCATATATTTT. The full variable domain, completed using reference TRBV28 and TRBJ1-3, is DVKVTQSSRYLVKRTGEKVFLECVQDMDHENMFWYRQDPGLGLRLIYFSYDVKMKEKGDIPEGYSVSREKKERFSLILESASTNQTSMYLCASSPTGSGNTIYFGEGSWLTVV.